This note documents a single TCR beta chain sequence. This sample stems from a study of blood T cell repertoires in COVID-19. Under the authors' procedure: Nucleated cell number was recorded as an estimate derived from reference gene primer amplification. Sequenced by immunoSEQ multiplex PCR; TCRdb stores in-frame clones only, minus some. V and J calls plus clone size are reproduced from that table; the DNA served to infer D and trimming. The data hold fewer than 350,000 clones, with roughly 90% observed a single time. The CDR3 totals 16 residues. Trimming removed 3 bases from V and 5 bases from J, with 17 bases in between. Germline V gene lookup returns CDR1 MNHEY and CDR2 SMNVEV (reference sequence).

The material sequenced was peripheral blood. This clonotype was sampled from a woman aged 70 to 79 with COVID-19, enrolled during active disease. The chain uses TRBV27 and TRBJ2-1; TRBD2 is a possible D gene (7 bases). The CDR3 here is CASSFRGALGHNEQFF. DNA of the CDR3: TGTGCCAGCAGTTTCCGGGGGGCGCTTGGACACAATGAGCAGTTCTTC.